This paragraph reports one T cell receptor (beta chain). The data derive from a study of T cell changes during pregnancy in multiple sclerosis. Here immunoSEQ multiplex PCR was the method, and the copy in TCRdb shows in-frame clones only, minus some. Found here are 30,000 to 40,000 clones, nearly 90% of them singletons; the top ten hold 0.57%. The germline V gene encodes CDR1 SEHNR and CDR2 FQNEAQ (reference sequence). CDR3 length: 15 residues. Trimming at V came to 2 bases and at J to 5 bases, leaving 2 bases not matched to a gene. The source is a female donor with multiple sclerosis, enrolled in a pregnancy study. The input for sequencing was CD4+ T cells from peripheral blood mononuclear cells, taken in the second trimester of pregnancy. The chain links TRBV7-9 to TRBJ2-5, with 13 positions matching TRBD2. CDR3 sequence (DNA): TGTGCCAGCAGCTTACAGACTAGCGGGAGGGAGACCCAGTACTTC. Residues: CASSLQTSGRETQYF.